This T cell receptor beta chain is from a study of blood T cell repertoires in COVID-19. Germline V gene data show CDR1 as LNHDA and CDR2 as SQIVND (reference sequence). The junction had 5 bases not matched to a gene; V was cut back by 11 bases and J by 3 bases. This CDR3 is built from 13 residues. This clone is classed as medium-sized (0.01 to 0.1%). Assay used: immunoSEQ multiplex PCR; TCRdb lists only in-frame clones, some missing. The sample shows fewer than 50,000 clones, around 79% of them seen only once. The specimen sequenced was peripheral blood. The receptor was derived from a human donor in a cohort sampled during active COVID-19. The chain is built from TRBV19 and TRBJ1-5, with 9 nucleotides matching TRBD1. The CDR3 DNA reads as TGTGCCGGGGGACAGGGCTACAATCAGCCCCAGCATTTT. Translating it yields CAGGQGYNQPQHF.